The source of this T cell receptor beta chain is a study of T-cell reconstitution after alpha-beta-depleted transplantation in children. This sample's TCRbeta library carried unique molecular identifier barcodes. TCRdb re-called the PCR reads with MiXCR, one entry per CDR3 protein. The data show around 100,000 distinct CDR3 sequences, about 9.3% seen once. This clonotype was counted between two and nine times. The CDR3 is 16 amino acids. The V end lost 6 bases, the J end lost 9 bases, and 24 bases lay between the germline ends. CDR1 and CDR2 from the germline V gene are SGHDN and FVKESK. The sequencing here drew on PBMCs, taken before TCRalphabeta/CD19-depleted stem cell transplant. The rearrangement joins TRBV14 to TRBJ2-1; D is unresolved. The sequence came from a boy between 2 and 10 years old with acute lymphoblastic leukemia, due to receive a stem cell transplant. CDR3 sequence: CASSPGLDAWRVEQFF. The DNA of the CDR3 is TGTGCCAGCAGTCCCGGATTGGACGCGTGGAGAGTTGAGCAGTTCTTC.